These 27 T cell receptor beta chains originate from one sample sequenced in a study of identical twins' blood T cells. From the 5' RACE reads, TCRdb called clonotypes with MiXCR, one entry per CDR3 protein. The sample yields 350,000 to 450,000 distinct CDR3 sequences, over 25% seen once. Material: PBMCs. Receptors were obtained from a woman aged 18-55 years in good health.

V gene TRBV7-9 combines with J gene TRBJ1-5; D remains ambiguous. Trimming left V 1 base short and J 7 bases short, with 11 bases between. The CDR3 contains 14 residues. Germline V CDR1 and CDR2: SEHNR, FQNEAQ (reference sequence). CDR3 loop: CASSLDNGEQPQHF. The CDR3 DNA follows: TGTGCCAGCAGCTTAGATAACGGGGAGCAGCCCCAGCATTTT.

This clonotype was recorded a few times. This CDR3 reads CASSLGGITNEQFF. The CDR3 DNA reads as TGCGCCAGCAGCCTTGGGGGAATAACGAATGAGCAGTTCTTC. The chain couples TRBV5-1 to TRBJ2-1; perhaps D is TRBD1 or TRBD2 (5 bases each). CDR1 and CDR2 from the germline V gene are SGHRS and YFSETQ. The CDR3 loop spans 14 amino acids. Trimming removed 4 bases at V and 7 bases at J, with 15 bases between.

The genes are TRBV6-5 and TRBJ1-3; no reliable D call. Germline V gives CDR1 MNHEY, CDR2 SVGAGI. V lost 6 bases, J lost 0 bases, and 12 bases lay in between. The CDR3 is 15 amino acids. The CDR3 spells CASRGPLISGNTIYF. CDR3 DNA: TGTGCCAGCAGGGGCCCCCTGATCTCTGGAAACACCATATATTTT.

The chain recombines TRBV20-1 with TRBJ1-2; D uncertain. CDR1 and CDR2 from the germline V gene are DFQATT and SNEGSKA (reference sequence). The ends were cut back, 1 base at V and 8 bases at J, with 11 bases in the middle. The CDR3 contains 12 residues. Written as DNA, the CDR3 is TGCAGTGCTAGAGTCCAGTTCGAAGGCTACACCTTC. It yields the protein CSARVQFEGYTF.

This clonotype appeared many times. The rearrangement uses TRBV5-1 and TRBJ1-1; the D is unclear. With 7 bases removed from V and 2 bases from J, the gap between germline ends came to 15 bases. Germline V gene lookup returns CDR1 SGHRS and CDR2 YFSETQ. CDR3 length equals 14 residues. CDR3 in DNA: TGCGCCAGCCGTCCGCAAACAGCTAACACTGAAGCTTTCTTT. The encoded protein is CASRPQTANTEAFF.

This clonotype was seen more than once but under ten times. CDR3 DNA: TGCGCCAGCAGCTCCGACCGGGCCGGCGGGGAGCTGTTTTTT. This gives the protein CASSSDRAGGELFF. The V and J genes are TRBV5-1 and TRBJ2-2; D remains unclear. Germline V gene sequence: CDR1 SGHRS, CDR2 YFSETQ. This CDR3 region has 14 residues. The ends were cut back, 3 bases at V and 7 bases at J, with 13 bases in the middle.

This clonotype showed up just a few times. This chain uses TRBV15 with TRBJ1-4; D not certain. This CDR3 has 17 residues. V was cut by 4 bases and J by 0 bases, with 15 bases left in between. Germline-derived CDR1 and CDR2 are LNHNV and YYDKDF (reference sequence). The CDR3, as DNA: TGTGCCACCAGCAAAGGGCCGCTAAGTGCAACTAATGAAAAACTGTTTTTT. Residues: CATSKGPLSATNEKLFF.

This clonotype was seen only once. A much larger clonotype is one base distant, so this may be a read error. The CDR3 region is CASRQGLNERFF. Written as DNA, the CDR3 is TGTGCCAGCAGACAGGGCCTCAATGAGCGGTTCTTC. The rearrangement uses TRBV25-1 and TRBJ2-1; D is perhaps TRBD1 (6 bases). The CDR3 has 12 residues. Germline V lookup: CDR1 MGHDK, CDR2 SYGVNS. The full variable domain, completed using reference TRBV25-1 and TRBJ2-1, is EADIYQTPRYLVIGTGKKITLECSQTMGHDKMYWYQQDPGMELHLIHYSYGVNSTEKGDLSSESTVSRIRTEHFPLTLESARPSHTSQYLCASRQGLNERFFGPGTRLTVL.

This clonotype occurred many times. The chain combines TRBV19 with TRBJ2-4, with D possibly TRBD1 on 6 matching bases. This CDR3 is 14 amino acids long. Trimming removed 5 bases from V and 5 bases from J, with 13 bases in between. Germline CDR1 reads LNHDA; CDR2 reads SQIVND (reference sequence). The CDR3 protein is CASSSGDAQNIQYF. The CDR3 DNA follows: TGTGCCAGTAGTTCAGGGGACGCCCAAAACATTCAGTACTTC.

V usage is TRBV27 and J usage is TRBJ2-2; D uncertain. The CDR3 consists of 15 residues. V was shortened by 0 bases and J by 5 bases, with 10 bases between the two germline ends. CDR1 and CDR2 from the germline V gene are MNHEY and SMNVEV (reference sequence). For the CDR3, the DNA is TGTGCCAGCAGTTTATCCGGCACGTCTACCGGGGAGCTGTTTTTT. This translates into CASSLSGTSTGELFF.

The V gene is TRBV20-1, the J gene TRBJ1-1, with TRBD1 identical over 8 bases. From germline, CDR1 is DFQATT and CDR2 SNEGSKA (reference sequence). Unmatched junction bases numbered 13, after V lost 0 bases and J lost 4 bases. This CDR3 has 17 amino acids. CDR3 in amino acids: CSARDLGQGGSVTEAFF. The CDR3, as DNA: TGCAGTGCTAGAGACCTAGGACAGGGAGGATCGGTCACTGAAGCTTTCTTT.

As regards this clonotype: A much larger clone differs by one base, so this may be a read error. V and J are TRBV2 and TRBJ1-1; 7 bases map to TRBD1. Germline assignment: CDR1 SNHLY and CDR2 FYNNEI. V lost 4 bases and J lost 10; bases outside the gene matches: 9. CDR3 size: 13 residues. The CDR3 coding sequence is TGTGCCAGCAGTGGAGAGCAGGGGGTGGTAGCTTTCTTT. It specifies CASSGEQGVVAFF. Variable domain in full (rest from reference TRBV2 and TRBJ1-1): EPEVTQTPSHQVTQMGQEVILRCVPISNHLYFYWYRQILGQKVEFLVSFYNNEISEKSEIFDDQFSVERPDGSNFTLKIRSTKLEDSAMYFCASSGEQGVVAFFGQGTRLTVV.

V gene TRBV12-3 or TRBV12-4 combines with J gene TRBJ1-2; no reliable D call. This CDR3 spans 12 amino acids. V dropped 3 bases and J dropped 7 bases, with 9 bases sitting between them. CDR3 amino acids: CASSLGLGGYTF. DNA for the CDR3: TGTGCCAGCAGTTTGGGTCTCGGTGGCTACACCTTC.

The sample holds a few counts of this clonotype. This sequence joins TRBV29-1 and TRBJ1-3; D unclear. This CDR3 contains 14 residues. V lost 6 bases and J 0 bases, leaving 12 bases between the germline ends. Per the germline V gene, CDR1 is SQVTM and CDR2 is ANQGSEA. In DNA, the CDR3 is TGCAGCGTCCAAGAGTTTCTCTCTGGAAACACCATATATTTT. Amino acids: CSVQEFLSGNTIYF.

This sequence joins TRBV10-3 and TRBJ2-1, with 8 bases matching TRBD2. V lost 8 bases, J lost 9 bases, and 12 bases stayed unmatched. Germline V gene lookup returns CDR1 ENHRY and CDR2 SYGVKD. CDR3 length: 14 residues. CDR3 nucleotides: TGTGCCATCTCACGGGAGCGGGGGTCCCTTGAGCAGTTCTTC. Residues: CAISRERGSLEQFF.

The chain has TRBV7-9 and TRBJ1-1; 9 nucleotides agree with TRBD1. CDR1 SEHNR and CDR2 FQNEAQ come from the germline V gene (reference sequence). This CDR3 is built from 13 residues. J gave up 10 bases and V 4 bases, and 7 bases lay outside the gene matches. CDR3 nucleotide sequence: TGTGCCAGCAGCTCTCCGGGACAGGGTCGAGCTTTCTTT. Its translation is CASSSPGQGRAFF.

CDR3 protein: CASSTRDSSYEQYF. The DNA for the CDR3 is TGTGCCAGCAGCACCCGGGACTCCTCCTACGAGCAGTACTTC. The chain has TRBV5-4 and TRBJ2-7; D perhaps matches TRBD2 (6 bases). The CDR3 loop spans 14 amino acids. Deletions cut 4 bases from V and 0 bases from J, with 11 bases between. Germline assignment: CDR1 SGHNT and CDR2 YYREEE (reference sequence).

The chain is built from TRBV13 and TRBJ1-1; unclear D gene. CDR1 is PRHDT and CDR2 is FYEKMQ in the germline V gene (reference sequence). This CDR3 has 15 amino acids. Deletions cut 6 bases from V and 6 bases from J, with 20 bases between. CDR3 bases: TGTGCCAGCAGGGCTAATGGCCGGAAGGACTCTGAAGCTTTCTTT. Translated: CASRANGRKDSEAFF.

Concerning this clonotype itself: A junction end diverges from the germline sequence, so it may reflect a read error. J is TRBJ1-3 and V is TRBV3-1, with a tentative D call TRBD1 (6 bases). Germline lookup yields CDR1 LGHDT and CDR2 YNNKEL (reference sequence). The CDR3 is made up of 19 amino acids. The CDR3 DNA follows: TGTGCCAGCAGCCAAGAAAGAGGGGGAATTTTGGTTTCTGGAAACACCATGTATTTT. Its translation is CASSQERGGILVSGNTMYF. Using reference TRBV3-1 and TRBJ1-3 for the parts outside the CDR3, the full variable domain is DTAVSQTPKYLVTQMGNDKSIKCEQNLGHDTMYWYKQDSKKFLKIMFSYNNKELIINETVPNRFSPKSPDKAHLNLHINSLELGDSAVYFCASSQERGGILVSGNTMYFGEGSWLTVV.

This chain joins TRBV2 and TRBJ1-2; D is perhaps TRBD1 (6 bases). The V gene's germline CDR1 is SNHLY and CDR2 FYNNEI. V was trimmed by 1 base and J by 6 bases, leaving 12 bases between them. The CDR3 is 14 amino acids. The CDR3 sequence is CASSEGRGGDGYTF. Written as DNA, the CDR3 is TGTGCCAGCAGTGAAGGCAGGGGAGGAGATGGCTACACCTTC.

The chain joins TRBV2 to TRBJ1-2; no reliable D call. This CDR3 has 13 amino acids. Germline V CDR1 and CDR2: SNHLY, FYNNEI. V was pared by 5 bases and J by 5 bases, with 12 bases between. CDR3 DNA: TGTGCCAGCAGTTTAGGGCCCGAGTATGGCTACACCTTC. It codes for CASSLGPEYGYTF.

This chain joins TRBV6-1 and TRBJ2-5; tentatively, D is TRBD1 (6 bases). Trimming removed 8 bases at V and 2 bases at J, with 12 bases between. CDR1 and CDR2 from the germline V gene are MNHNS and SASEGT. This CDR3 contains 13 residues. The CDR3 is CASRFGQQETQYF. The CDR3 DNA is TGTGCCAGCCGATTCGGACAGCAAGAGACCCAGTACTTC.

This chain connects TRBV6-2 or TRBV6-3 to TRBJ2-1; TRBD2 agrees at 8 bases. This CDR3 region has 15 residues. Germline V gene lookup returns CDR1 MNHEY and CDR2 SVGEGT. After removal of 2 bases from V and 7 bases from J, the junction contained 7 bases not matched to a gene. CDR3 nucleotide sequence: TGTGCCAGCAGTTACATCGGGGTAGCGGGAAATGAGCAGTTCTTC. As protein: CASSYIGVAGNEQFF.

This rearrangement joins TRBV5-1 to TRBJ2-2; D is undetermined. The V and J ends lost 0 bases and 6 bases respectively, with 9 bases between them. Germline values: CDR1 SGHRS, CDR2 YFSETQ. This CDR3 region has 14 residues. The CDR3, as DNA: TGCGCCAGCAGCTTGGACCCCCAACCCGGGGAGCTGTTTTTT. This encodes CASSLDPQPGELFF.

This clonotype was counted between two and nine times. Here the CDR3 reads CASRPTLNSNQPQHF. The CDR3 region has the DNA TGTGCCAGCAGGCCGACCTTAAATAGCAATCAGCCCCAGCATTTT. The chain employs TRBV6-5 and TRBJ1-5; D unclear. Trimming pared 6 bases from V and 0 bases from J, leaving 12 bases between. Per germline, CDR1 MNHEY and CDR2 SVGAGI. The length of the CDR3 is 15 residues.

Only a few counts were recorded for this clonotype. The V gene is TRBV20-1, the J gene TRBJ1-2; a weak D match, TRBD1 (6 bases). Germline CDR1 reads DFQATT; CDR2 reads SNEGSKA (reference sequence). V gave up 3 bases and J gave up 8 bases, with 16 bases separating them. This CDR3 has 13 residues. CDR3: CSARSRQVWGYTF. As DNA, the CDR3 is TGCAGTGCTAGGTCGAGACAGGTCTGGGGCTACACCTTC.

This clonotype showed up just a few times. This sequence joins TRBV10-3 and TRBJ1-1; the match to TRBD1 covers 9 bases. J gave up 0 bases and V 8 bases, and 7 bases lay outside the gene matches. The CDR3 has 15 residues. Per the germline V gene, CDR1 is ENHRY and CDR2 is SYGVKD. For the CDR3, the DNA is TGTGCCATCGGGACAGGGCCAAGCATGAACACTGAAGCTTTCTTT. The encoded protein is CAIGTGPSMNTEAFF.